A single sample is the source of the 5 T cell receptor beta chains below, sequenced in a study of T cell responses to AZD1222 COVID-19 vaccine. Assay: immunoSEQ multiplex PCR; the TCRdb copy retains only in-frame clones and omits some. The sample contains some 170,000 clones, 85% to 95% of which appear only once. The specimen comprised peripheral blood, sampled on day 0 of AZD1222 vaccination. These TCRs come from an adult in good health.

This clone was counted between two and nine times. V is TRBV7-2 and J is TRBJ2-7; D not resolved. Per the germline V gene, CDR1 is SGHTA and CDR2 is FQGNSA. Trimming removed 1 base from V and 7 bases from J, with 8 bases in between. The CDR3 extends over 12 amino acids. The CDR3 nucleotides are TGTGCCAGCAGCTTAGGGGTGGGGGAGCAGTACTTC. Its protein product is CASSLGVGEQYF.

The chain recombines TRBV2 with TRBJ2-2; no clear D gene. CDR3 size: 14 residues. Germline lookup yields CDR1 SNHLY and CDR2 FYNNEI. Trimming stripped 4 bases from V and 5 bases from J, with 11 bases between. The CDR3 sequence: CASSGKPLTGELFF. For the CDR3, the DNA is TGTGCCAGCAGTGGGAAGCCCCTAACCGGGGAGCTGTTTTTT.

This clone has a single count. The germline gene is not matched at one end of the junction; a read error may be the cause. This sequence joins TRBV7-2 and TRBJ1-5; a weak D match, TRBD1 (6 bases). This CDR3 is built from 13 residues. Germline V CDR1 and CDR2: SGHTA, FQGNSA. The CDR3 region is CASSLVGQKELAF. The CDR3, as DNA: TGTGCCAGCAGCTTAGTCGGACAGAAAGAGCTAGCTTTT. Full variable domain (remainder filled in from reference TRBV7-2 and TRBJ1-5): GAGVSQSPSNKVTEKGKDVELRCDPISGHTALYWYRQSLGQGLEFLIYFQGNSAPDKSGLPSDRFSAERTGGSVSTLTIQRTQQEDSAVYLCASSLVGQKELAFGDGTRLSIL.

The chain joins TRBV14 to TRBJ1-1; TRBD1 might be the D (6 bases). CDR3 length equals 14 residues. The germline V and J ends were trimmed by 4 bases and 4 bases, with 13 bases remaining between them. The germline gives CDR1 SGHDN, CDR2 FVKESK. Here the CDR3 reads CASSLGQWGTEAFF. In nucleotides, the CDR3 is TGTGCCAGCAGCCTCGGACAGTGGGGCACTGAAGCTTTCTTT.

This chain links TRBV19 with TRBJ1-1; D perhaps matches TRBD1 (6 bases). This CDR3 region has 16 residues. The V and J ends lost 5 bases and 2 bases respectively, with 18 bases between them. Germline CDR1 is LNHDA and CDR2 is SQIVND (reference sequence). Here the CDR3 DNA reads TGTGCCAGTAGTCCCTATAAAACAGGGCGTAACACTGAAGCTTTCTTT. This sequence encodes CASSPYKTGRNTEAFF.